This TCR beta chain is from a study of T cell repertoires in cytomegalovirus infection. Study in general: Recently identified HLA-C-restricted CMV epitopes were used, and well-studied HLA-B-restricted CMV epitopes were used as well. Carrying CMV and the relevant HLA type showed in public TCR beta signatures.

The CDR3 loop spans 12 amino acids. Trimming cost V 7 bases and J 3 bases; bases outside gene matches: 2. The germline gives CDR1 SEHNR, CDR2 FQNEAQ (reference sequence). Findings of the study overall: Ex vivo responses were dominated by HLA-C-restricted CMV-specific TCR beta clonotypes.

As regards this clonotype: The antigen is undetermined.

MiXCR was run by TCRdb on the reads, yielding one entry per CDR3 protein. The data hold around 900,000 distinct CDR3 sequences, with approximately 30% observed a single time. The chain employs TRBV7-9 and TRBJ2-5; 7 bases fit TRBD1. Sequencing was performed on cultured CD8+ T cells from PBMCs, taken from culture after CMV antigen stimulation. This clonotype originated in a human donor in good health (CMV status not recorded). Some clones in this sample may be carry-over from other donors' samples. CDR3 bases: TGTGCCAGCACTCAGGGGGAAGAGACCCAGTACTTC. Amino acids: CASTQGEETQYF.